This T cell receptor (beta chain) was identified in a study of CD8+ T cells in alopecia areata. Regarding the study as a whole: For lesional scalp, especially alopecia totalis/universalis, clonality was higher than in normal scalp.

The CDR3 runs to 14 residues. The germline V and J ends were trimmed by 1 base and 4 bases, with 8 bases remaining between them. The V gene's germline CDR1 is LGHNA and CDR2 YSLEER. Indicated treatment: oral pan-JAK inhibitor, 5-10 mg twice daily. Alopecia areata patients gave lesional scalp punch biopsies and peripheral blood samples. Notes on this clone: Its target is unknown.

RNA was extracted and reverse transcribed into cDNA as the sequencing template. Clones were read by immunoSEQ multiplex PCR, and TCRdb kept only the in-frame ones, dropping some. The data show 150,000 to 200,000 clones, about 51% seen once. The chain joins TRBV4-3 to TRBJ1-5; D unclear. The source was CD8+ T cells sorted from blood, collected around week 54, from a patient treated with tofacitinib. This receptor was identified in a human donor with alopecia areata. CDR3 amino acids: CASSQGHLNQPQHF. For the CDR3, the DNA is TGCGCCAGCAGCCAAGGACACTTAAATCAGCCCCAGCATTTT.